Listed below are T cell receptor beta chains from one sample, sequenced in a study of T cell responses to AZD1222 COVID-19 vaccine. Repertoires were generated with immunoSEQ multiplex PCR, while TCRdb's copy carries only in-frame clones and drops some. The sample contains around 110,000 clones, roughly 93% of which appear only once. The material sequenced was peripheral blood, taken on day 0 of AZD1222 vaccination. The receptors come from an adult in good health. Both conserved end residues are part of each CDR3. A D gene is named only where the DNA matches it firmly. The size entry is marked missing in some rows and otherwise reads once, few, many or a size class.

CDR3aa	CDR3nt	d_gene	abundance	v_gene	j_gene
CASSFSGNTIYF	TGTGCCAGCAGCTTCTCTGGAAACACCATATATTTT	NA	NA	TRBV2	TRBJ1-3
CASSSTGGTDTQYF	TGCGCCAGCAGCTCCACAGGGGGCACAGATACGCAGTATTTT	TRBD1	once	TRBV5-1	TRBJ2-3
CASSLGGDFGETKAFF	TGTGCCAGCAGCTTGGGAGGGGATTTCGGGGAAACGAAAGCTTTCTTT	NA	NA	TRBV5-8	TRBJ1-1
CASRVTQGGGEAFF	TGTGCCAGCAGGGTGACACAGGGTGGTGGGGAAGCTTTCTTT	NA	NA	TRBV27	TRBJ1-1
CASGQGVSGNTIYF	TGTGCCAGCGGGCAGGGGGTTTCTGGAAACACCATATATTTT	TRBD1	NA	TRBV2	TRBJ1-3
CASRRTDNPNNEQFF	TGTGCCAGCAGAAGGACAGACAACCCTAACAATGAGCAGTTCTTC	NA	NA	TRBV2	TRBJ2-1
CASSQDRGLGGYTF	TGCGCCAGCAGCCAAGATCGGGGTTTGGGGGGCTACACCTTC	NA	NA	TRBV4-3	TRBJ1-2
CASGFQVRHSNQPQHF	TGTGCTAGTGGTTTTCAGGTGAGACACAGCAATCAGCCCCAGCATTTT	NA	NA	TRBV12-5	TRBJ1-5
CAISESRQGTGELFF	TGTGCCATCAGTGAGTCGAGACAGGGTACCGGGGAGCTGTTTTTT	TRBD1	NA	TRBV10-3	TRBJ2-2
CASSSTGPVEQYF	TGTGCCAGCAGCTCCACAGGGCCGGTCGAGCAGTACTTC	NA	NA	TRBV7-9	TRBJ2-7
CASSIRVTDTQYF	TGTGCCAGTAGTATCCGCGTTACTGATACGCAGTATTTT	NA	NA	TRBV19	TRBJ2-3
CASSLAQVMYNEQFF	TGTGCCAGCAGTTTAGCCCAGGTGATGTACAATGAGCAGTTCTTC	NA	NA	TRBV28	TRBJ2-1
CASRIAGGSYNSPLHF	TGTGCCAGCAGGATTGCAGGGGGCTCCTATAATTCACCCCTCCACTTT	TRBD1	NA	TRBV6-4	TRBJ1-6
CASSPGPRGTEAFF	TGCGCCAGCAGCCCTGGTCCTAGAGGCACTGAAGCTTTCTTT	NA	NA	TRBV4-3	TRBJ1-1
CASSGRNEQFF	TGTGCCAGCAGCGGGAGGAATGAGCAGTTCTTC	NA	NA	TRBV9	TRBJ2-1
CASSLEQGVGEQFF	TGCGCCAGCAGCTTGGAACAGGGGGTAGGCGAGCAGTTCTTC	TRBD1	NA	TRBV5-1	TRBJ2-1